This TCR beta chain was identified in a study of response to subunit inactivated influenza vaccine. One entry per CDR3 protein, called by TCRdb with MiXCR from the RT-PCR reads. The table includes roughly 570,000 distinct CDR3 sequences, 12% to 15% detected once. The J segment lost 0 bases and the V segment lost 8 bases, leaving 10 bases of the junction unmatched. This CDR3 has 18 residues. Germline loops: CDR1 MDHEN, CDR2 SYDVKM. This chain links TRBV28 with TRBJ2-3, with 14 bases identical to TRBD2. This TCR derives from a man aged 45 to 65 who received an inactivated influenza vaccine. This material consisted of PBMCs from blood, taken about 11 days after vaccination. The CDR3, as DNA: TGTGCCAGCGGGAGACTAGCGGGGGGGAAAGCTAGCACAGATACGCAGTATTTT. This translates into CASGRLAGGKASTDTQYF.